One sample yielded the 10 T cell receptor beta chains listed below, sequenced in a study of identical twins. MiXCR, run by TCRdb on the 5' RACE reads, gives a single entry per CDR3 protein. The table includes 420,000 or so distinct CDR3 sequences, 18% detected once. The source material was naive T cells sorted from blood. The receptor set was obtained from a man aged 50 to 60 in good health.

This clonotype was counted a few times. The chain couples TRBV28 to TRBJ2-7; D not certain. V was cut by 6 bases and J by 7 bases, with 13 bases left in between. CDR3 length: 12 amino acids. The germline V gene encodes CDR1 MDHEN and CDR2 SYDVKM. CDR3 nucleotide sequence: TGTGCCAGCAGCGACCGTCTAGGAGAGCAGTACTTC. Its translation: CASSDRLGEQYF.

This clonotype showed up just a few times. In DNA, the CDR3 is TGTGCCAGCAGTTTATCTGGCCCTTACAATGAGCAGTTCTTC. The encoded protein is CASSLSGPYNEQFF. V and J are TRBV27 and TRBJ2-1, with D hard to call. V dropped 0 bases and J dropped 4 bases, with 7 bases sitting between them. The germline V gene has CDR1 MNHEY and CDR2 SMNVEV (reference sequence). CDR3 length: 14 residues.

The sample holds many counts of this clonotype. The V and J genes are TRBV20-1 and TRBJ1-5, with TRBD1 matching over 7 bases. With V trimmed by 0 bases and J by 1 base, 6 bases remained unmatched. The CDR3 contains 16 residues. Per the germline V gene, CDR1 is DFQATT and CDR2 is SNEGSKA (reference sequence). The CDR3 region is CSARDMNRGSNQPQHF. DNA of the CDR3: TGCAGTGCTAGAGATATGAACAGGGGAAGCAATCAGCCCCAGCATTTT.

The CDR3 protein is CASSSTGVSGDTQYF. The CDR3 DNA reads TGTGCCAGCAGCTCCACAGGGGTTTCTGGAGATACGCAGTATTTT. The chain has TRBV5-5 and TRBJ2-3; 7 bases map to TRBD1. The CDR3 has 15 amino acids. V shed 3 bases and J 5 bases; nucleotides not matched to a gene: 9. Per germline, CDR1 SGHKS and CDR2 YYEKEE (reference sequence).

V and J are TRBV19 and TRBJ2-7, with TRBD2 matching over 7 bases. Unmatched junction bases numbered 9, after V lost 4 bases and J lost 6 bases. Germline CDR1 and CDR2: LNHDA and SQIVND (reference sequence). There are 14 residues in the CDR3. CDR3: CASSKGLLGREQYF. DNA for the CDR3: TGTGCCAGTAGTAAGGGACTACTGGGCCGCGAGCAGTACTTC. The entire variable domain, with the rest obtained from reference TRBV19 and TRBJ2-7, is as follows: DGGITQSPKYLFRKEGQNVTLSCEQNLNHDAMYWYRQDPGQGLRLIYYSQIVNDFQKGDIAEGYSVSREKKESFPLTVTSAQKNPTAFYLCASSKGLLGREQYFGPGTRLTVT.

This clonotype has ten or more counts. The chain is built from TRBV30 and TRBJ1-1, with D perhaps TRBD1 (5 bases). The CDR3 covers 15 residues. V gave up 0 bases and J gave up 0 bases, with 11 bases separating them. In germline, CDR1 is GTSNPN, CDR2 SVGIG (reference sequence). The chain's CDR3 is CAWSVRYRLNTEAFF. DNA for the CDR3: TGTGCCTGGAGTGTACGGTACAGGTTGAACACTGAAGCTTTCTTT.

This chain connects TRBV7-8 to TRBJ2-1; tentatively, D is TRBD2 (6 bases). The germline V and J ends were trimmed by 1 base and 5 bases, with 15 bases remaining between them. Germline lookup yields CDR1 SGHVS and CDR2 FQNEAQ. The CDR3 totals 16 residues. CDR3: CASSLGGGPHHNEQFF. CDR3 in DNA: TGTGCCAGCAGCTTAGGTGGAGGGCCCCATCACAATGAGCAGTTCTTC.

This rearrangement joins TRBV6-2 or TRBV6-3 to TRBJ2-1; the D gene is possibly TRBD1 (5 bases). CDR3 length equals 14 residues. V shed 5 bases and J shed 3 bases, with 11 bases lying between them. Germline CDR1 and CDR2: MNHEY and SVGEGT. CDR3 sequence: CASSGVGVYNEQFF. CDR3 DNA: TGTGCCAGCAGTGGGGTAGGGGTCTACAATGAGCAGTTCTTC.

This clonotype has ten or more counts. This rearrangement joins TRBV11-2 to TRBJ1-6, with a possible D match to TRBD1 (5 bases). Deletions cut 5 bases from V and 0 bases from J, with 14 bases between. The CDR3 spans 17 residues. Germline assignment: CDR1 SGHAT and CDR2 FQNNGV. The CDR3 DNA is TGTGCCAGCAGCCACGAGGGGCTGAGCTCCTATAATTCACCCCTCCACTTT. Its translation: CASSHEGLSSYNSPLHF.

The V and J genes are TRBV20-1 and TRBJ2-5, with D possibly TRBD2 on 7 matching bases. The CDR3 has 15 amino acids. Trimming pared 4 bases from V and 7 bases from J, leaving 22 bases between. Germline CDR1 DFQATT, CDR2 SNEGSKA (reference sequence). CDR3 sequence reads: CSAIWGGAVLRTQYF. The CDR3 bases are TGCAGTGCTATTTGGGGGGGGGCCGTCTTACGGACCCAGTACTTC.